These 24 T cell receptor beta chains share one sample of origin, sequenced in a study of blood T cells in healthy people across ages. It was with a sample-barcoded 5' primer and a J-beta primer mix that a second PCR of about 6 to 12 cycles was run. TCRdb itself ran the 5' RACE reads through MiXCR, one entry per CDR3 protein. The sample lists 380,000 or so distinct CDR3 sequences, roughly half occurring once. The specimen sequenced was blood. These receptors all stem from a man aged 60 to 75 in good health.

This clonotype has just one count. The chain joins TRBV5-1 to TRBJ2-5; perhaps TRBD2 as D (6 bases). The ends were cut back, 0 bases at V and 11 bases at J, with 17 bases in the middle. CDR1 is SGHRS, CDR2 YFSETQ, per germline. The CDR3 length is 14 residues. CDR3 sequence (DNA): TGCGCCAGCAGCTTGGTAGTAGCCGGGGGAGAGCAGTACTTC. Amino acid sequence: CASSLVVAGGEQYF.

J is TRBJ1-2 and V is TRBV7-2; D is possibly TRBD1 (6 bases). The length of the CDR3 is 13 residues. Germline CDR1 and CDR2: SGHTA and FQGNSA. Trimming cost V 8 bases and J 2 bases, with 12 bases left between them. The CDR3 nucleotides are TGTGCCAGCGGCACCACAGGGAACTATGGCTACACCTTC. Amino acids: CASGTTGNYGYTF.

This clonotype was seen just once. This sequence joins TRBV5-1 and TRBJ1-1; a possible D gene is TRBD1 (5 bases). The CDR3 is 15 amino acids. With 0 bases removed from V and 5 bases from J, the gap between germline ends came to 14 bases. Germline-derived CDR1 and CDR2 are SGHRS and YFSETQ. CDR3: CASSLEGHRGTEAFF. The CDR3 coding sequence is TGCGCCAGCAGCTTGGAAGGACACCGAGGGACTGAAGCTTTCTTT.

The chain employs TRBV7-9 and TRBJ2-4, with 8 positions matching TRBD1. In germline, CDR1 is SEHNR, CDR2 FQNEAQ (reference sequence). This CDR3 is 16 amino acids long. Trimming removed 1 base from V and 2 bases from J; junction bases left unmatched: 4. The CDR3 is CASSLGQGAPKNIQYF. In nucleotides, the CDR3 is TGTGCCAGCAGCTTAGGGCAGGGGGCGCCCAAAAACATTCAGTACTTC. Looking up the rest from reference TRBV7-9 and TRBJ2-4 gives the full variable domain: DTGVSQNPRHKITKRGQNVTFRCDPISEHNRLYWYRQTLGQGPEFLTYFQNEAQLEKSRLLSDRFSAERPKGSFSTLEIQRTEQGDSAMYLCASSLGQGAPKNIQYFGAGTRLSVL.

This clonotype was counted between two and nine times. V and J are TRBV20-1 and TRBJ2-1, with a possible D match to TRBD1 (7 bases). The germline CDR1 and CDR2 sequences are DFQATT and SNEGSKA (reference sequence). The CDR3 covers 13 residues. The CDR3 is CRMDSGGLNEQFF. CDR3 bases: TGCAGGATGGACTCAGGGGGGCTAAATGAGCAGTTCTTC.

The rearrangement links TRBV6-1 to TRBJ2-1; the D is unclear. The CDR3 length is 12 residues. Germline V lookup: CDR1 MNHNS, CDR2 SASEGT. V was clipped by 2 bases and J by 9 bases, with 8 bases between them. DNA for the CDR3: TGTGCCAGCAGTGAAAAGTGGCGTGAGCAGTTCTTC. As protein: CASSEKWREQFF.

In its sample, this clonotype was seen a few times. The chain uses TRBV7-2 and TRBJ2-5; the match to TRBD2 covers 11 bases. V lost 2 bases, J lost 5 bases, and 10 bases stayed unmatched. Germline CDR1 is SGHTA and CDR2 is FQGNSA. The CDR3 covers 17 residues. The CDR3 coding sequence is TGTGCCAGCAGCTTACAACCACCTCGACTAGCGGGGGAGACCCAGTACTTC. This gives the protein CASSLQPPRLAGETQYF.

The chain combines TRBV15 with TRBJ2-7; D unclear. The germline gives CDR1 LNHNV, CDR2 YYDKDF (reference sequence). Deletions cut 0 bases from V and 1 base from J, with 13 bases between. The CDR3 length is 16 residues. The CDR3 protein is CATSRDLTTQSYEQYF. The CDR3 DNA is TGTGCCACCAGCAGAGATCTGACAACTCAATCCTACGAGCAGTACTTC.

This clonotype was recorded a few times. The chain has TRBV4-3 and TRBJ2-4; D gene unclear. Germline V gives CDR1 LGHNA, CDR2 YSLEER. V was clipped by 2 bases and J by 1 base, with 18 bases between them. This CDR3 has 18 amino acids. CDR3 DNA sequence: TGCGCCAGCAGCCAAACCTCGGGCTTCAGAACGGCCAAAAACATTCAGTACTTC. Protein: CASSQTSGFRTAKNIQYF.

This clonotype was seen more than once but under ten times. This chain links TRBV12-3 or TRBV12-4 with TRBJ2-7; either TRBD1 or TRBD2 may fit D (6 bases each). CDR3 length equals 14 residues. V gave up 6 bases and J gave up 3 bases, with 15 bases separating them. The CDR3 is CASSKGGQFYEQYF. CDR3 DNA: TGTGCCAGCAGCAAGGGGGGCCAGTTCTACGAGCAGTACTTC.

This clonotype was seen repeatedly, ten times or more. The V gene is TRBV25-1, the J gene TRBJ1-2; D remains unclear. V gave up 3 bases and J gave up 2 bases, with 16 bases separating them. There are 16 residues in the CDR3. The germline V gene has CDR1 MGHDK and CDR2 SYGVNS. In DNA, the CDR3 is TGTGCCAGCAGTGATCGATCCGGGTCTGGGAACTATGGCTACACCTTC. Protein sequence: CASSDRSGSGNYGYTF.

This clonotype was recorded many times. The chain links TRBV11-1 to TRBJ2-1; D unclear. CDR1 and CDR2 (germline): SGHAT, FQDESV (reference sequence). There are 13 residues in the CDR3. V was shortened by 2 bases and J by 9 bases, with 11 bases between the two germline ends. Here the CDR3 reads CASSLLLKPEQFF. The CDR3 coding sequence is TGTGCCAGCAGCTTACTCTTGAAACCTGAGCAGTTCTTC. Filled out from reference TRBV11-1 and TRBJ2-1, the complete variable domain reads EAEVAQSPRYKITEKSQAVAFWCDPISGHATLYWYRQILGQGPELLVQFQDESVVDDSQLPKDRFSAERLKGVDSTLKIQPAELGDSAMYLCASSLLLKPEQFFGPGTRLTVL.

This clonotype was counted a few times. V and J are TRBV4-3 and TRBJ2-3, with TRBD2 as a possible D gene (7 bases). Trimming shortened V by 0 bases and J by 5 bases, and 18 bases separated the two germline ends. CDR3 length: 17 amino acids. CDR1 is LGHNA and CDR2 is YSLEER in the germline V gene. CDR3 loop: CASSQDRGEGRGDTQYF. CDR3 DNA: TGCGCCAGCAGCCAAGATAGGGGGGAGGGCCGGGGAGATACGCAGTATTTT.

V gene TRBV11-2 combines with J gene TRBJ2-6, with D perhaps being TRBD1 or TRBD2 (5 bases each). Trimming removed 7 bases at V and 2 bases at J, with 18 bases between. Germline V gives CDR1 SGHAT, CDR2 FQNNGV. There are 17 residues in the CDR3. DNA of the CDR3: TGTGCCAGCACCACGGGACGGATGGAACCTGGGGCCAACGTCCTGACTTTC. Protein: CASTTGRMEPGANVLTF.

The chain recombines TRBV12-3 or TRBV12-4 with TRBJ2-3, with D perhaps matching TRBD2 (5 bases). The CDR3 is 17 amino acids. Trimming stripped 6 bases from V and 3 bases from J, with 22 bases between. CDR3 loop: CASSPPQWRRGTDTQYF. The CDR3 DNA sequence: TGTGCCAGCAGCCCCCCCCAATGGAGGCGCGGGACAGATACGCAGTATTTT.

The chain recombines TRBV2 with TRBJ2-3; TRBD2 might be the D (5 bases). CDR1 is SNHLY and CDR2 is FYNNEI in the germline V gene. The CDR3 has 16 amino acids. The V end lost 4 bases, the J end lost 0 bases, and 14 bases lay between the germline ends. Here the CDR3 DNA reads TGTGCCAGCAGTGCCCGGAGGCCCACCAGCACAGATACGCAGTATTTT. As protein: CASSARRPTSTDTQYF.

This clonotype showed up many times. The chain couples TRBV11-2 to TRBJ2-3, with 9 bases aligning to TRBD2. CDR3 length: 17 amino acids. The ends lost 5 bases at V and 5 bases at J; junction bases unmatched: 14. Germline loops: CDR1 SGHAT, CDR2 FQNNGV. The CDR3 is CASSPFSSGGQVDTQYF. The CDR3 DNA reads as TGTGCCAGCAGCCCGTTTTCGAGCGGGGGGCAAGTAGATACGCAGTATTTT.

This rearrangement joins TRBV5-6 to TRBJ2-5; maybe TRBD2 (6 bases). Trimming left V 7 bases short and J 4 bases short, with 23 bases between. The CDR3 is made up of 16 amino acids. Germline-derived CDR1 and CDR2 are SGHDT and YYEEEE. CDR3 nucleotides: TGTGCCAGCCTGCCGGGAGCCAGGATATTACCAGAGACCCAGTACTTC. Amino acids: CASLPGARILPETQYF.

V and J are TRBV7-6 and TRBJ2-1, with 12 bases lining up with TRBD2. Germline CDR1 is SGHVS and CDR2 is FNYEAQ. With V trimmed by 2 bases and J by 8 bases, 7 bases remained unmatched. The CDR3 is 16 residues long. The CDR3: CASSLMASGGAYEQFF. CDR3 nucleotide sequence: TGTGCCAGCAGCTTAATGGCTAGCGGGGGGGCTTATGAGCAGTTCTTC.

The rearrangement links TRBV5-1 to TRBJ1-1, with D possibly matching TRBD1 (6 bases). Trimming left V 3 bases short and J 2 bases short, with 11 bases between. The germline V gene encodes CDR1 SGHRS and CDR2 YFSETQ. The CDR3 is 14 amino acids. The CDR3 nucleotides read TGCGCCAGCAGCTCCGGGACAACAAACACTGAAGCTTTCTTT. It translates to CASSSGTTNTEAFF.

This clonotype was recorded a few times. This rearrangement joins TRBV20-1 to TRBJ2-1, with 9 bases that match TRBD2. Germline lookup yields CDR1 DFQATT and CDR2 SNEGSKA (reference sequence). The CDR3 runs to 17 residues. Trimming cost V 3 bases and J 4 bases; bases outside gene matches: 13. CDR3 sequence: CSASIRVAGVIYNEQFF. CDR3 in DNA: TGCAGTGCTAGCATCCGCGTAGCGGGAGTCATATACAATGAGCAGTTCTTC.

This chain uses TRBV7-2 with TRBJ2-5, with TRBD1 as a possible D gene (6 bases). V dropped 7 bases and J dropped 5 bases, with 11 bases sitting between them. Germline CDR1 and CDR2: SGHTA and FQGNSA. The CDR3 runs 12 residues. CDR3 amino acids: CASNRQVETQYF. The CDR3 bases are TGTGCCAGCAACCGACAGGTTGAGACCCAGTACTTC.

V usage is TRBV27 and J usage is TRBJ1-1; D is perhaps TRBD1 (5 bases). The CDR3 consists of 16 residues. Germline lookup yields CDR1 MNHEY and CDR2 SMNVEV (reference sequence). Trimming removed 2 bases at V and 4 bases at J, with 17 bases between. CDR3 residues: CASSLRQGGSGTEAFF. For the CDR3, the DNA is TGTGCCAGCAGTTTACGGCAGGGAGGGTCGGGCACTGAAGCTTTCTTT.

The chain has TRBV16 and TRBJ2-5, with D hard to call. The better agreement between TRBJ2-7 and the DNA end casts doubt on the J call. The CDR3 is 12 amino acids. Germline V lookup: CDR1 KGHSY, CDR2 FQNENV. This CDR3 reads CASSQGRVEQYF. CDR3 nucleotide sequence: TGTGCCAGCAGCCAGGGAAGGGTCGAGCAGTACTTC.